Below, 11 T cell receptor beta chains from the same sample are listed, as sequenced in a study of cytomegalovirus exposure and HLA in healthy donors. The PCR had 60 Vbeta and 13 Jbeta primers. Profiled with immunoSEQ multiplex PCR; TCRdb holds only in-frame clones, not every one. In the table there are 100,000 to 130,000 clones, roughly 72% of which are singletons. The sequencing sample was made of PBMCs. These receptors all stem from a young man in good health and CMV-seronegative.

The V call is TRBV2, the J call TRBJ2-5; a weak D match, TRBD1 (6 bases). V lost 7 bases and J lost 5, with 20 bases in between. Germline values: CDR1 SNHLY, CDR2 FYNNEI. The CDR3 consists of 15 residues. The CDR3, as DNA: TGTGCCAGCATGGGAAGAACAGGGATTAGGGAGACCCAGTACTTC. It specifies CASMGRTGIRETQYF.

The chain joins TRBV2 to TRBJ2-7, with 11 bases aligning to TRBD1. CDR1 is SNHLY, CDR2 FYNNEI, per germline. The J segment lost 4 bases and the V segment lost 6 bases, leaving 5 bases of the junction unmatched. This CDR3 comprises 14 residues. CDR3 residues: CASRLDRGLYEQYF. DNA of the CDR3: TGTGCCAGCAGGTTGGACAGGGGGCTTTACGAGCAGTACTTC.

J is TRBJ2-2 and V is TRBV5-8, with 7 bases fitting TRBD1. Germline values: CDR1 SGHTS, CDR2 YDEGEE. V was clipped by 2 bases and J by 6 bases; unmatched bases: 4. The CDR3 loop spans 14 amino acids. CDR3: CASSFDRVSGELFF. The CDR3 DNA is TGTGCCAGCAGCTTCGACAGGGTGTCCGGGGAGCTGTTTTTT.

The chain recombines TRBV14 with TRBJ1-2; tentatively, D is TRBD1 (5 bases). Trimming removed 0 bases at V and 5 bases at J, with 13 bases between. Germline-derived CDR1 and CDR2 are SGHDN and FVKESK. The CDR3 length is 15 residues. CDR3: CASSQEVGPVYGYTF. CDR3 nucleotides: TGTGCCAGCAGCCAAGAGGTGGGGCCCGTTTATGGCTACACCTTC. The full variable domain, rest sourced from reference TRBV14 and TRBJ1-2, is EAGVTQFPSHSVIEKGQTVTLRCDPISGHDNLYWYRRVMGKEIKFLLHFVKESKQDESGMPNNRFLAERTGGTYSTLKVQPAELEDSGVYFCASSQEVGPVYGYTFGSGTRLTVV.

The chain combines TRBV5-1 with TRBJ2-5; 10 nucleotides agree with TRBD2. The CDR3 sequence is 17 residues long. The V and J ends lost 0 bases and 5 bases, in that order; junction bases with no gene match: 10. Looked up from germline, CDR1 is SGHRS and CDR2 is YFSETQ. Here the CDR3 DNA reads TGCGCCAGCAGCTTGGCCCTAGCGGGGGCCCGGGGGGAGACCCAGTACTTC. Protein product: CASSLALAGARGETQYF.

The count of this clone is one. One end of the junction does not line up with germline, which may come from a read error. The gene calls are TRBV29-1 and TRBJ1-4; D call uncertain. Germline CDR1 SQVTM, CDR2 ANQGSEA. CDR3 length equals 11 residues. CDR3 loop: CSVGGREKLLF. As DNA, the CDR3 is TGCAGCGTTGGTGGTCGGGAAAAACTGCTTTTT. The full variable domain, rest sourced from reference TRBV29-1 and TRBJ1-4, is SAVISQKPSRDICQRGTSLTIQCQVDSQVTMMFWYRQQPGQSLTLIATANQGSEATYESGFVIDKFPISRPNLTFSTLTVSNMSPEDSSIYLCSVGGREKLLFGSGTQLSVL.

The J gene is TRBJ2-5, the V gene TRBV9; 13 nucleotides line up with TRBD2. This CDR3 has 16 residues. With V trimmed by 4 bases and J by 2 bases, 5 bases remained unmatched. Germline lookup yields CDR1 SGDLS and CDR2 YYNGEE. DNA for the CDR3: TGTGCCAGCAGCACGGGACTAGCGGGAACTCAAGAGACCCAGTACTTC. Amino acid sequence: CASSTGLAGTQETQYF.

This chain connects TRBV5-1 to TRBJ2-1; 7 bases are a match to TRBD2. This CDR3 has 15 residues. Germline lookup yields CDR1 SGHRS and CDR2 YFSETQ. The V and J ends lost 4 bases and 4 bases, in that order; junction bases with no gene match: 8. The DNA for the CDR3 is TGCGCCAGCAGCCCCAGGGTAGCGGGTTACAATGAGCAGTTCTTC. Its translation is CASSPRVAGYNEQFF.

This clone was seen a handful of times. J is TRBJ2-1 and V is TRBV19, with TRBD1 as a possible D gene (5 bases). Germline V gene sequence: CDR1 LNHDA, CDR2 SQIVND (reference sequence). The CDR3 runs to 14 residues. V dropped 5 bases and J dropped 6 bases, with 14 bases sitting between them. The CDR3 spells CASSFGQGGNEQFF. CDR3 bases: TGTGCCAGTAGTTTTGGGCAGGGTGGCAATGAGCAGTTCTTC.

This rearrangement joins TRBV5-1 to TRBJ1-3, with D maybe TRBD1 (6 bases). CDR3 length equals 14 residues. V was trimmed by 4 bases and J by 6 bases, leaving 14 bases between them. In germline, CDR1 is SGHRS, CDR2 YFSETQ. The CDR3 region has the DNA TGCGCCAGCAGCGAGCAGGGGAGAGAAAACACCATATATTTT. It is translated as CASSEQGRENTIYF.

This clone has a single count. V and J are TRBV9 and TRBJ1-1, with TRBD1 matching over 8 bases. Trimming removed 3 bases from V and 1 base from J; junction bases left unmatched: 8. CDR3 size: 16 residues. CDR1 is SGDLS and CDR2 is YYNGEE in the germline V gene. The CDR3 here is CASSAAYRGTNTEAFF. CDR3 bases: TGTGCCAGCAGCGCCGCTTACAGGGGGACGAACACTGAAGCTTTCTTT.